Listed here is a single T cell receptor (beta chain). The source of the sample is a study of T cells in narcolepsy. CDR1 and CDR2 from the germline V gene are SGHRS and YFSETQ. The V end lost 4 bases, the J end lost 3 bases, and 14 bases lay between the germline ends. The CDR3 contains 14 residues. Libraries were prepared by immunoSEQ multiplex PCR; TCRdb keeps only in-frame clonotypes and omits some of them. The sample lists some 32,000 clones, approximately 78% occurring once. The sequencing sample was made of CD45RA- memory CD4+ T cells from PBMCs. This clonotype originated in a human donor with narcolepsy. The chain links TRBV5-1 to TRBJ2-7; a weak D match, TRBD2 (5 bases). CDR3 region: CASSLMDGVYEQYF. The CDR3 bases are TGCGCCAGCAGCCTAATGGACGGGGTCTACGAGCAGTACTTC.